These 20 T cell receptor beta chains came from one sample sequenced in a study of blood T cell repertoires in COVID-19. TCRdb keeps only in-frame clones here, not all; method: immunoSEQ multiplex PCR. The sample lists approximately 300,000 clones, 88% occurring once. Sequencing was performed on peripheral blood. Every receptor here comes from a woman aged 50 to 60 with active or convalescent COVID-19.

The V gene is TRBV7-9, the J gene TRBJ1-5, with TRBD1 matching over 8 bases. The junction had 4 bases not matched to a gene; V was cut back by 1 base and J by 5 bases. The CDR3 is made up of 15 amino acids. Germline V gene lookup returns CDR1 SEHNR and CDR2 FQNEAQ (reference sequence). The CDR3: CASSLGTGIDQPQHF. The CDR3 coding sequence is TGTGCCAGCAGCTTAGGGACAGGGATCGATCAGCCCCAGCATTTT. Full variable domain (rest looked up from reference TRBV7-9 and TRBJ1-5): DTGVSQNPRHKITKRGQNVTFRCDPISEHNRLYWYRQTLGQGPEFLTYFQNEAQLEKSRLLSDRFSAERPKGSFSTLEIQRTEQGDSAMYLCASSLGTGIDQPQHFGDGTRLSIL.

The V and J genes are TRBV10-3 and TRBJ2-7, with 7 bases matching TRBD2. Germline V gene sequence: CDR1 ENHRY, CDR2 SYGVKD. The CDR3 contains 14 residues. V lost 6 bases and J lost 2; bases outside the gene matches: 7. The CDR3 DNA sequence: TGTGCCATCAGATTGACTAGCAAGGCCTACGAGCAGTACTTC. It translates to CAIRLTSKAYEQYF.

The DNA for the CDR3 is TGTGCCAGCAGTGACGTTGGGACTATCACAGATACGCAGTATTTT. It is translated as CASSDVGTITDTQYF. V usage is TRBV6-1 and J usage is TRBJ2-3; TRBD2 aligns across 7 bases. Trimming removed 3 bases from V and 2 bases from J; junction bases left unmatched: 5. CDR1 MNHNS and CDR2 SASEGT come from the germline V gene. The CDR3 extends over 15 amino acids.

This chain connects TRBV28 to TRBJ1-1, with D uncertain. Trimming cost V 5 bases and J 11 bases, with 18 bases left between them. The CDR3 is 13 amino acids. Germline CDR1 is MDHEN and CDR2 is SYDVKM. The CDR3 reads CASSLRSSRKAFF. DNA for the CDR3: TGTGCCAGCAGTCTTCGGAGCTCTCGGAAGGCTTTCTTT.

This sequence joins TRBV2 and TRBJ2-7; 11 nucleotides match TRBD1. The CDR3 loop spans 17 amino acids. V shed 3 bases, J shed 3 bases, and the junction held 10 bases outside the gene matches. Germline lookup yields CDR1 SNHLY and CDR2 FYNNEI. CDR3 in DNA: TGTGCCAGCAGTGAGTTGAGGGACAGGGGGAATTTCTACGAGCAGTACTTC. This translates into CASSELRDRGNFYEQYF.

The chain combines TRBV2 with TRBJ2-7; 10 bases are shared with TRBD1. The CDR3 has 14 amino acids. Germline loops: CDR1 SNHLY, CDR2 FYNNEI. Trimming at V came to 3 bases and at J to 3 bases, leaving 2 bases not matched to a gene. This CDR3 is CASSEDRGFYEQYF. The DNA of the CDR3 is TGTGCCAGCAGTGAGGACAGGGGGTTCTACGAGCAGTACTTC. Complete variable domain (other parts from reference TRBV2 and TRBJ2-7): EPEVTQTPSHQVTQMGQEVILRCVPISNHLYFYWYRQILGQKVEFLVSFYNNEISEKSEIFDDQFSVERPDGSNFTLKIRSTKLEDSAMYFCASSEDRGFYEQYFGPGTRLTVT.

V and J are TRBV9 and TRBJ1-4, with a possible D match to TRBD1 (6 bases). The CDR3 is made up of 14 amino acids. The V end lost 4 bases, the J end lost 4 bases, and 11 bases lay between the germline ends. Looked up from germline, CDR1 is SGDLS and CDR2 is YYNGEE. This CDR3 is CASSLGQYNEKLFF. In DNA form, the CDR3 reads TGTGCCAGCAGCCTAGGACAGTATAATGAAAAACTGTTTTTT.

The chain employs TRBV30 and TRBJ2-6; D is undetermined. The V and J ends lost 1 base and 0 bases respectively, with 7 bases between them. This CDR3 is 15 amino acids long. Germline loops: CDR1 GTSNPN, CDR2 SVGIG (reference sequence). CDR3 DNA: TGTGCCTGGAGTGATCGGTACTCTGGGGCCAACGTCCTGACTTTC. Protein product: CAWSDRYSGANVLTF.

The chain combines TRBV3-1 (or the pseudogene TRBV3-2) with TRBJ1-2, with TRBD1 identical over 8 bases. V shed 1 base, J shed 5 bases, and the junction held 9 bases outside the gene matches. The CDR3 loop spans 16 amino acids. Germline V gene sequence: CDR1 LGHDT, CDR2 YNNKEL (reference sequence). CDR3 coding DNA: TGTGCCAGCAGCCAAGGTGGACAGGGAAGCCCTTATGGCTACACCTTC. It encodes CASSQGGQGSPYGYTF.

The chain carries TRBV7-2 and TRBJ2-7; possible D gene TRBD1, 6 bases. The germline V gene has CDR1 SGHTA and CDR2 FQGNSA. The CDR3 loop spans 18 amino acids. V lost 1 base, J lost 3 bases, and 22 bases lay in between. In nucleotides, the CDR3 is TGTGCCAGCAGCTTAGGGTCCGGACAGAAATCCTACTTCTACGAGCAGTACTTC. Amino acid sequence: CASSLGSGQKSYFYEQYF.

The rearrangement joins TRBV19 to TRBJ2-7, with 12 positions matching TRBD2. CDR3 length equals 16 residues. Trimming took 5 bases from V and 1 from J; bases not matched to a gene: 6. Per the germline V gene, CDR1 is LNHDA and CDR2 is SQIVND (reference sequence). CDR3 DNA sequence: TGTGCCAGTAGTGGCCGGACTAGCGGGGAGTCCTACGAGCAGTACTTC. It translates to CASSGRTSGESYEQYF.

CDR3 sequence: CASSLGLRYSNTEAFF. DNA for the CDR3: TGTGCCAGCAGCTTGGGATTGAGATATTCCAACACTGAAGCTTTCTTT. The V call is TRBV5-5, the J call TRBJ1-1; no definite D call. Per the germline V gene, CDR1 is SGHKS and CDR2 is YYEKEE (reference sequence). V was pared by 0 bases and J by 2 bases, with 14 bases between. This CDR3 is 16 amino acids long.

This clone has only one observation. The gene calls are TRBV5-6 and TRBJ1-1, with D perhaps TRBD1 (5 bases). CDR1 SGHDT and CDR2 YYEEEE come from the germline V gene. CDR3 length equals 14 residues. Trimming cost V 5 bases and J 1 base, with 12 bases left between them. The CDR3 bases are TGTGCCAGCAGGACGGGGGTGCGGAACACTGAAGCTTTCTTT. Residues: CASRTGVRNTEAFF.

The chain has TRBV6-5 and TRBJ2-1; 10 nucleotides align to TRBD2. With 6 bases clipped from V and 6 bases from J, the junction kept 8 bases outside the gene matches. The CDR3 totals 15 residues. Per germline, CDR1 MNHEY and CDR2 SVGAGI. DNA of the CDR3: TGTGCCAGCAGCTCACTAGCGGGAAGGGCCAATGAGCAGTTCTTC. Translating it yields CASSSLAGRANEQFF.

This rearrangement joins TRBV4-1 to TRBJ2-7, with TRBD2 matching 7 bases. This CDR3 is built from 16 residues. V lost 1 base, J lost 1 base, and 7 bases stayed unmatched. Germline CDR1 and CDR2: MGHRA and YSYEKL. The CDR3 bases are TGCGCCAGCAGCCAAGGAGGGGACTACCTTTCCTACGAGCAGTACTTC. Its translation is CASSQGGDYLSYEQYF.

V gene TRBV12-2 combines with J gene TRBJ1-5; TRBD1, the table's D call, lacks a check against the DNA. TRBV12-2 is noted as a pseudogene. The CDR3 spans 16 residues. The CDR3 DNA follows: TGTGCAAGTCGCTTGTACGGACAGTTAAGCAATCAGCCCCAGCATTTT. Translating it yields CASRLYGQLSNQPQHF.

This clone was picked up a small number of times. V usage is TRBV24-1 and J usage is TRBJ1-2; no definite D call. CDR1 KGHDR and CDR2 SFDVKD come from the germline V gene. This CDR3 region has 11 residues. Between the trimmed V and J ends, which lost 4 bases and 5 bases, there was a span of 4 bases. CDR3 nucleotide sequence: TGTGCCACCAGTGACATGTATGGCTACACCTTC. Translated, it gives CATSDMYGYTF.

The J gene is TRBJ1-5, the V gene TRBV4-1; 10 bases line up with TRBD1. The junction had 3 bases not matched to a gene; V was cut back by 1 base and J by 6 bases. From germline, CDR1 is MGHRA and CDR2 YSYEKL. The CDR3 runs 15 residues. The chain's CDR3 is CASSQGQGASQPQHF. CDR3 sequence (DNA): TGCGCCAGCAGCCAAGGACAGGGGGCAAGTCAGCCCCAGCATTTT.

The genes are TRBV12-3 or TRBV12-4 and TRBJ1-3; D is possibly TRBD1 (5 bases). Trimming removed 3 bases at V and 4 bases at J, with 7 bases between. This CDR3 comprises 13 residues. CDR3 region: CASSLNRGNTIYF. The CDR3 DNA reads TGTGCCAGCAGTTTGAACAGGGGAAACACCATATATTTT.

This clone was seen a single time. This chain connects TRBV9 to TRBJ2-5; TRBD1 aligns across 9 bases. Germline loops: CDR1 SGDLS, CDR2 YYNGEE. Losses at the gene ends were 4 bases for V and 4 bases for J; bases not matched to a gene: 8. The CDR3 covers 15 residues. The CDR3: CASSSGQGGSETQYF. The CDR3 bases are TGTGCCAGCAGCTCGGGACAGGGTGGTTCAGAGACCCAGTACTTC.